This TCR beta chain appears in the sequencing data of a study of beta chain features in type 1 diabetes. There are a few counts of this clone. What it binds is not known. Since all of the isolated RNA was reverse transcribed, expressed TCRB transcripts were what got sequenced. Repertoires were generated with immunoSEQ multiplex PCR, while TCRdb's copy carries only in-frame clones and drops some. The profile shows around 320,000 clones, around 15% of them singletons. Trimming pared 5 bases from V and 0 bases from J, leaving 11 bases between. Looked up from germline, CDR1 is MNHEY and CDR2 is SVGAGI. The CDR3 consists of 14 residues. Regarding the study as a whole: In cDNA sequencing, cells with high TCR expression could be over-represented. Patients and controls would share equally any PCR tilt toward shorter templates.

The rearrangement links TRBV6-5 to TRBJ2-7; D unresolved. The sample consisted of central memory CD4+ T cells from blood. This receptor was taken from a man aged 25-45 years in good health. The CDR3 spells CASSPDTDSYEQYV. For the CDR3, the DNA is TGTGCCAGCAGTCCAGACACGGACTCCTACGAGCAGTACGTC.